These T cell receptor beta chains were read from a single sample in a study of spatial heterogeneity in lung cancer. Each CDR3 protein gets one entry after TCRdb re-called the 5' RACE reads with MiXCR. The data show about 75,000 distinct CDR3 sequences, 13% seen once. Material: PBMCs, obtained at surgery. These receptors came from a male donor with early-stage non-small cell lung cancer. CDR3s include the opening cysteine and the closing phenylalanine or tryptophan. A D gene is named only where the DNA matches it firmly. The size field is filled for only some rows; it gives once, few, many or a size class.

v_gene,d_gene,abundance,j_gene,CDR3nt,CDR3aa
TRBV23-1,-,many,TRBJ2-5,TGCGCCAGCAGTCAGCCCTTATCCCCCTCCCGGGGACACCCATATCAGCAAGAGACCCAGTACTTC,CASSQPLSPSRGHPYQQETQYF
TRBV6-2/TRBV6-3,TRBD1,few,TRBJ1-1,TGTGCCAGCCGACGACCGGGACAGCTAAATTTTAACACTGAAGCTTTCTTT,CASRRPGQLNFNTEAFF
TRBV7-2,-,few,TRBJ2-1,TGTGCCAGCAGCGATCGACTTCGGAATGAGCAGTTCTTC,CASSDRLRNEQFF
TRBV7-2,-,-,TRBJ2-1,TGTGCCAGCAGCTTTCAGAGCTCCTACAATGAGCAGTTCTTC,CASSFQSSYNEQFF
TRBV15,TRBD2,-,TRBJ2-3,TGTGCCACCAGCAGAGATGGGGTCCAGCGGGAGTCAGTAGATACGCAGTATTTT,CATSRDGVQRESVDTQYF
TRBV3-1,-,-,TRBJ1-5,TGTGCCAGCAGCCAAGAGAGAAATCAGCCCCAGCATTTT,CASSQERNQPQHF
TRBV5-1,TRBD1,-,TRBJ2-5,TGCGCCAGCAGCTACGCAGGGGGCTTGGAGGAGACCCAGTACTTC,CASSYAGGLEETQYF
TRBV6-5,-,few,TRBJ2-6,TGTGCCACCTTGAGGCGGGGCTCTGGGGCCAACGTCCTGACTTTC,CATLRRGSGANVLTF
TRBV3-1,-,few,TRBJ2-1,TGTGCCAGCAGCCAAGATTGGGCGGCAAGCTCCTACAATGAGCAGTTCTTC,CASSQDWAASSYNEQFF
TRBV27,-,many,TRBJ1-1,TGTGCCAGCAGTTTGCAAGGCTTCGGCGCTGAAGCTTTCTTT,CASSLQGFGAEAFF
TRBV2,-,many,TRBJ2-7,TGTGCCAGCAGTGAACAGGGCTACGAGCAGTACTTC,CASSEQGYEQYF
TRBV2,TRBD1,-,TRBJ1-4,TGTGCCAGCAGTCCCTCCAGGACAGGGATGTCGGCTAATGAAAAACTGTTTTTT,CASSPSRTGMSANEKLFF
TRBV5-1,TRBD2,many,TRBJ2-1,TGCGCCAGCAGCCCGGGCACGGCGGGGGACAATGAGCAGTTCTTC,CASSPGTAGDNEQFF
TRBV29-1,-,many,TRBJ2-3,TGCAGCGTTGACCAGGGCCCTTCTAGCACAGATACGCAGTATTTT,CSVDQGPSSTDTQYF
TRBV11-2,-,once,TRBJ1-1,TGTGCCAGCAGCTTAGGCCTCCCAGTAGATGAAGCTTTCTTT,CASSLGLPVDEAFF
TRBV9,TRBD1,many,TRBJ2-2,TGTGCCAGCAGCGTACGGGGACAGGGCTTGGCCGGGGAGCTGTTTTTT,CASSVRGQGLAGELFF
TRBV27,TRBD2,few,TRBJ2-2,TGTGCCAGCAGTTTGATAAGCGGGAGAAACACCGGGGAGCTGTTTTTT,CASSLISGRNTGELFF